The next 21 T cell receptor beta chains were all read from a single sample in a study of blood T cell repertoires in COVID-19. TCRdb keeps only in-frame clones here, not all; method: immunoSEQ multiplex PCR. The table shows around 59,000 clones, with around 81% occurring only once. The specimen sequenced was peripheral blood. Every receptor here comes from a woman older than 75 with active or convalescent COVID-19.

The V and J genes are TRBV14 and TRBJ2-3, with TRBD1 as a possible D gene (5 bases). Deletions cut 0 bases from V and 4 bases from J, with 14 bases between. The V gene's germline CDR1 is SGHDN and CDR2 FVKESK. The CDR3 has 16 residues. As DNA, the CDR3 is TGTGCCAGCAGCCAAGATCAGGGTACCGTCCCAGATACGCAGTATTTT. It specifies CASSQDQGTVPDTQYF.

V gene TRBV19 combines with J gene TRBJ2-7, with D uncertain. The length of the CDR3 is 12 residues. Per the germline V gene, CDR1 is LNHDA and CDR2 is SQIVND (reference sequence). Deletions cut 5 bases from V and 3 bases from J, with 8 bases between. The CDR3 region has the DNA TGTGCCAGTAGTTCAACAGTCTACGAGCAGTACTTC. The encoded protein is CASSSTVYEQYF. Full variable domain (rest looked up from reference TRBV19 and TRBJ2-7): DGGITQSPKYLFRKEGQNVTLSCEQNLNHDAMYWYRQDPGQGLRLIYYSQIVNDFQKGDIAEGYSVSREKKESFPLTVTSAQKNPTAFYLCASSSTVYEQYFGPGTRLTVT.

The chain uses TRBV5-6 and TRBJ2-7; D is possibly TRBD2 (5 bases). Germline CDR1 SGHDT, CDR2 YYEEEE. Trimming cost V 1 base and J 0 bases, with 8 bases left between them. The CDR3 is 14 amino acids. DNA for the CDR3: TGTGCCAGCAGCTTGTCCGGGAACTCCTACGAGCAGTACTTC. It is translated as CASSLSGNSYEQYF.

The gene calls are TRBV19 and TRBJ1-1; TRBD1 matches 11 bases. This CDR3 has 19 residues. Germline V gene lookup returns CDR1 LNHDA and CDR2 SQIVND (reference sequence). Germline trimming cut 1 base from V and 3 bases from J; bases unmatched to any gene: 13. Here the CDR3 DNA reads TGTGCCAGTAGTATAGCTCCCCCCCCGGACAGGGGGCCCTACACTGAAGCTTTCTTT. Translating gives CASSIAPPPDRGPYTEAFF.

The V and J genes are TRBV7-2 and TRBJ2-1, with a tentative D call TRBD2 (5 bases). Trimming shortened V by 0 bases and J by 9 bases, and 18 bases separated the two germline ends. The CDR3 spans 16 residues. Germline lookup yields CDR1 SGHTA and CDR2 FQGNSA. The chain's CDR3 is CASSLALTGIGSEQFF. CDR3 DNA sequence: TGTGCCAGCAGCTTAGCCCTTACGGGGATTGGATCTGAGCAGTTCTTC.

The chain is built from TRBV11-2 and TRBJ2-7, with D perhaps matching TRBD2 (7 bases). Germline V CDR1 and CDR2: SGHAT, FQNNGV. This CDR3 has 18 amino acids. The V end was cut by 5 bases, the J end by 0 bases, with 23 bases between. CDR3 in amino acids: CASSPQRRGGQSSYEQYF. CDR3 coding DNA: TGTGCCAGCAGCCCCCAGAGGCGCGGGGGCCAGAGCTCCTACGAGCAGTACTTC.

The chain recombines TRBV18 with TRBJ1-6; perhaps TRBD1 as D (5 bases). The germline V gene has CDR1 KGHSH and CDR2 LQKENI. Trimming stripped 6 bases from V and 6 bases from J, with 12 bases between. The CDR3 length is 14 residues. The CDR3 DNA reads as TGTGCCAGCTCTCCCAGGGTAACTAATTCACCCCTCCACTTT. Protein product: CASSPRVTNSPLHF.

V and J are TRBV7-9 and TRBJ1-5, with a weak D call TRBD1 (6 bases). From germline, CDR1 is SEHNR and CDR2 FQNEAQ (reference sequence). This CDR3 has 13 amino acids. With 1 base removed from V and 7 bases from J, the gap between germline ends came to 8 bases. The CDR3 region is CASSLGRGQPQHF. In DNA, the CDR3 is TGTGCCAGCAGCTTAGGCAGGGGCCAGCCCCAGCATTTT.

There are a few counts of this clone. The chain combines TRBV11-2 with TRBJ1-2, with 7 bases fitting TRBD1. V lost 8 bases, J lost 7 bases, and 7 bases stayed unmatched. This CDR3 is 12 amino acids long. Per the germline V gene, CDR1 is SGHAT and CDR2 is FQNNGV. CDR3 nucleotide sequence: TGTGCCAGCCGGCCCCAGGGGGTTGGCTACACCTTC. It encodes CASRPQGVGYTF. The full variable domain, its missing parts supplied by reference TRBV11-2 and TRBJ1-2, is EAGVAQSPRYKIIEKRQSVAFWCNPISGHATLYWYQQILGQGPKLLIQFQNNGVVDDSQLPKDRFSAERLKGVDSTLKIQPAKLEDSAVYLCASRPQGVGYTFGSGTRLTVV.

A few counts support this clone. CDR3 loop: CASSLRQGEAFF. The CDR3 DNA follows: TGTGCCAGCAGCTTAAGACAGGGCGAAGCTTTCTTT. The chain couples TRBV7-8 to TRBJ1-1, with 7 bases identical to TRBD1. Trimming cost V 2 bases and J 8 bases; bases outside gene matches: 2. Looked up from germline, CDR1 is SGHVS and CDR2 is FQNEAQ. This CDR3 has 12 amino acids.

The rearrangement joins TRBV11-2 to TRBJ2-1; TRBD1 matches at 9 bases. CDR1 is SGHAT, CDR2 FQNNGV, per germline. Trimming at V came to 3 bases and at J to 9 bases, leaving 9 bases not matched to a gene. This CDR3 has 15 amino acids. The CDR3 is CASSFRTGERGEQFF. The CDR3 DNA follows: TGTGCCAGCAGCTTTCGGACAGGGGAGCGTGGTGAGCAGTTCTTC.

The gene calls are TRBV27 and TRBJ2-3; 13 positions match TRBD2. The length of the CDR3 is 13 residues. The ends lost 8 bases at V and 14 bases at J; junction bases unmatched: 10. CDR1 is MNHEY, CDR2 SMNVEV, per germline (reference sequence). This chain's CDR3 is CASELAGGRHPYF. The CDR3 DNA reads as TGTGCCAGCGAACTAGCGGGGGGGCGGCATCCGTATTTT.

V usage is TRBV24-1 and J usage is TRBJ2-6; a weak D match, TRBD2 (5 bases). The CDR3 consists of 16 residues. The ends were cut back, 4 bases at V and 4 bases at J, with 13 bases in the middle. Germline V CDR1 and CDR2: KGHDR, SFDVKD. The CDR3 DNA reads TGTGCCACCAGTGAAACCGGGGTGTCGGGGGCCAACGTCCTGACTTTC. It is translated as CATSETGVSGANVLTF.

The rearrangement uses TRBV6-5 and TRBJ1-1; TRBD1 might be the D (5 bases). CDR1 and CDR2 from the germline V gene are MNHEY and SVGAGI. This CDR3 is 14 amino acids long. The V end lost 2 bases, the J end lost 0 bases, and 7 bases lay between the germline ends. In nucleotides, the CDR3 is TGTGCCAGCAGTTACGCCAGGGTGAACACTGAAGCTTTCTTT. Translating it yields CASSYARVNTEAFF.

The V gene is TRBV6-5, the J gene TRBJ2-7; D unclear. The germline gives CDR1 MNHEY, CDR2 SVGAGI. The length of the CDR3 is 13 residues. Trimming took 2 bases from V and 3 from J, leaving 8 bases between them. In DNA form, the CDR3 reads TGTGCCAGCAGTTACGGTCTGAGCTACGAGCAGTACTTC. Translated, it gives CASSYGLSYEQYF.

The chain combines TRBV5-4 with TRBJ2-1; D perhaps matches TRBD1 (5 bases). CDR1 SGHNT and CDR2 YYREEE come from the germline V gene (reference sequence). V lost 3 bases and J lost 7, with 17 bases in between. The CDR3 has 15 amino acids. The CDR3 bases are TGTGCCAGCAGCTGGACAATGAGCAGTTCTAATGAGCAGTTCTTC. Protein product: CASSWTMSSSNEQFF.

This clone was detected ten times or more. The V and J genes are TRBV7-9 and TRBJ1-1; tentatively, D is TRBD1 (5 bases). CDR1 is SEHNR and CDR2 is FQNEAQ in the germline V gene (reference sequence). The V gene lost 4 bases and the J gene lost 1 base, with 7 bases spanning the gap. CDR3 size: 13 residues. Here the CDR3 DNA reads TGTGCCAGCAGCTCCCAGGGGAACACTGAAGCTTTCTTT. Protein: CASSSQGNTEAFF.

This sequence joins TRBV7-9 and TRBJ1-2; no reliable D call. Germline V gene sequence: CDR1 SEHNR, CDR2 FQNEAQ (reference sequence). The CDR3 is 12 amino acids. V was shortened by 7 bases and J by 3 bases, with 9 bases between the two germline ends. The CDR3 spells CASTRSDYGYTF. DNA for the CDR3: TGTGCCAGCACCCGGAGTGACTATGGCTACACCTTC. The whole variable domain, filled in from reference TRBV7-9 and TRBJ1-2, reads DTGVSQNPRHKITKRGQNVTFRCDPISEHNRLYWYRQTLGQGPEFLTYFQNEAQLEKSRLLSDRFSAERPKGSFSTLEIQRTEQGDSAMYLCASTRSDYGYTFGSGTRLTVV.

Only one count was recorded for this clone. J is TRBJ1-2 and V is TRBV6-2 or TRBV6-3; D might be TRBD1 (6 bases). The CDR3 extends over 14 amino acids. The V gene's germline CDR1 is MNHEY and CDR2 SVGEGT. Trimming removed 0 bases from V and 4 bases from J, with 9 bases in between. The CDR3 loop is CASSYSGTIYGYTF. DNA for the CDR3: TGTGCCAGCAGTTACTCTGGGACAATCTATGGCTACACCTTC.

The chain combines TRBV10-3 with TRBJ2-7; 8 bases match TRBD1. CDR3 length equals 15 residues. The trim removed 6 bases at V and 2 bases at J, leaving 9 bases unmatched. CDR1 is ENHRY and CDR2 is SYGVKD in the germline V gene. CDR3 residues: CAIRPTTGATYEQYF. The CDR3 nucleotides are TGTGCCATCAGACCAACGACAGGGGCAACCTACGAGCAGTACTTC.

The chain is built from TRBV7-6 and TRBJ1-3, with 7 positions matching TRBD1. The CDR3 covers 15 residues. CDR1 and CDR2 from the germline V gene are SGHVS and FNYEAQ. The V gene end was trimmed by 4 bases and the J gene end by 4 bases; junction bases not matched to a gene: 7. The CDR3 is CASSSQGSVGNTIYF. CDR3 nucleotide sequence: TGTGCCAGCAGCTCACAGGGGTCCGTAGGAAACACCATATATTTT.